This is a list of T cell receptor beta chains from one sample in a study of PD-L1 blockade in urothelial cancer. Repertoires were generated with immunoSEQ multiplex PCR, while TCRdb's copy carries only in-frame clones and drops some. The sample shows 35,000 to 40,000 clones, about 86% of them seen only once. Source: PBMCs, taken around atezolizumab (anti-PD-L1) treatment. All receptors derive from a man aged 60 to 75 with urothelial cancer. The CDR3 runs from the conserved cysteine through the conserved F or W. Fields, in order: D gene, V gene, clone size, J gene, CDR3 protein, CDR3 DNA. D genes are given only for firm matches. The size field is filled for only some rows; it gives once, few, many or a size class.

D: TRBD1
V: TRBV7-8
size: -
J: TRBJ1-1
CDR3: CASSLGQMNTEAFF
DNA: TGTGCCAGCAGCCTGGGACAGATGAACACTGAAGCTTTCTTT

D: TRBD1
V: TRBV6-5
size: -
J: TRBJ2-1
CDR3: CASSYGQESFNEQFF
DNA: TGTGCCAGCAGTTACGGACAGGAGTCCTTCAATGAGCAGTTCTTC

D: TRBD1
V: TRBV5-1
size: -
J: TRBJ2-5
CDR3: CASSLGRTGREETQYF
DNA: TGCGCCAGCAGCTTGGGTCGGACAGGACGTGAAGAGACCCAGTACTTC

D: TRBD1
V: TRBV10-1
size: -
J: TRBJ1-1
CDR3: CASILTGGTCMNTEAFF
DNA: TGCGCCAGCATCCTGACAGGGGGCACATGTATGAACACTGAAGCTTTCTTT

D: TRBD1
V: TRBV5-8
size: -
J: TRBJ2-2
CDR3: CASSLGTGFTGELFF
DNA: TGTGCCAGCAGCTTGGGGACAGGGTTCACCGGGGAGCTGTTTTTT

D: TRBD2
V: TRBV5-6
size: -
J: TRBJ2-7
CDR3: CASRRRGSGTYEQYF
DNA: TGTGCCAGCAGAAGAAGAGGGAGCGGGACCTACGAGCAGTACTTC

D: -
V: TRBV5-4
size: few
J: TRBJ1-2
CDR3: CASSLDPGGYGYTF
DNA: TGTGCCAGCAGCTTGGATCCCGGGGGGTATGGCTACACCTTC

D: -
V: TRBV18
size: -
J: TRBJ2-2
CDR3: CASSPTATASGTGELFF
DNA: TGTGCCAGCTCACCAACGGCGACGGCCTCGGGCACCGGGGAGCTGTTTTTT

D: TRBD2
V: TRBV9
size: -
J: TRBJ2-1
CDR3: CASSSGLAGVGEQFF
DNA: TGTGCCAGCAGCTCCGGACTAGCGGGAGTGGGTGAGCAGTTCTTC

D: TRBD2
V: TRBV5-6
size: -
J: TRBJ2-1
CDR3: CASRLGGGSGNEQFF
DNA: TGTGCCAGCAGGTTGGGGGGGGGTTCCGGGAATGAGCAGTTCTTC

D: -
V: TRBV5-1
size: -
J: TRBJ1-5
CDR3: CASSLTGGNQPQHF
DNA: TGCGCCAGCAGCTTGACAGGTGGCAATCAGCCCCAGCATTTT

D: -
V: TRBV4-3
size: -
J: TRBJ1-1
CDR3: CASSQDTPGRTEAFF
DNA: TGCGCCAGCAGCCAAGATACGCCAGGCCGCACTGAAGCTTTCTTT

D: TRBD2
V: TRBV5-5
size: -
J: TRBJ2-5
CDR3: CASSLAAAGGPSRETQYF
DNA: TGTGCCAGCAGCTTGGCCGCGGCGGGAGGGCCCTCGAGGGAGACCCAGTACTTC

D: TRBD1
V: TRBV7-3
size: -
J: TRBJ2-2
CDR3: CASSRTGAGTGELFF
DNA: TGTGCCAGCAGCCGAACAGGGGCGGGCACCGGGGAGCTGTTTTTT

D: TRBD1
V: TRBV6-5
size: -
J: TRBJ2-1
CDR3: CASRPWDRVRDEQFF
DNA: TGTGCCAGCAGGCCATGGGACAGGGTGAGGGATGAGCAGTTCTTC

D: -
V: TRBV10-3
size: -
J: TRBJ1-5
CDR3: CAISEGQNNQPQHF
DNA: TGTGCCATCAGTGAGGGGCAGAACAATCAGCCCCAGCATTTT

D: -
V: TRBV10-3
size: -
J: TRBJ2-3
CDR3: CAISDRVNTDSTDTQYF
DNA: TGTGCCATCAGTGACAGAGTAAATACAGATAGCACAGATACGCAGTATTTT

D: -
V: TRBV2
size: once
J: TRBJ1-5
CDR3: CASSEGRGTQPQHF
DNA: TGTGCCAGCAGTGAGGGCAGGGGCACTCAGCCCCAGCATTTT

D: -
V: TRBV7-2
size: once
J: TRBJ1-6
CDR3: CASSPRDNYNSPLHF
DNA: TGTGCCAGCAGCCCCCGGGACAACTATAATTCACCCCTCCACTTT